This T cell receptor (beta chain) was observed in a study of early T cells in non-severe SARS-CoV-2 infection. TCRdb ran MiXCR on the 5' RACE reads and lists one entry per CDR3 protein. The table shows tens of thousands of distinct CDR3 sequences, with roughly 12% occurring only once. The CDR3 is 15 residues long. Germline CDR1 reads ENHRY; CDR2 reads SYGVKD. The germline V and J ends were trimmed by 4 bases and 4 bases, with 16 bases remaining between them. This clonotype was observed many times. The receptor was derived from an adult who was a healthcare worker with PCR-confirmed SARS-CoV-2 infection or an uninfected control (not recorded which). Sequencing was performed on whole blood. V gene TRBV10-3 combines with J gene TRBJ2-5, with D perhaps being TRBD1 or TRBD2 (5 bases each). CDR3 amino acids: CAISAGPSSPETQYF. The CDR3 DNA follows: TGTGCCATCAGTGCGGGACCTTCCTCCCCAGAGACCCAGTACTTC.